Here is one T cell receptor beta chain with its context. Antigen specificity is unknown. There are 15 residues in the CDR3. Per germline, CDR1 SGHTA and CDR2 FQGNSA. V dropped 5 bases and J dropped 2 bases, with 15 bases sitting between them. This sample stems from a study of PD-1 blockade in classical Hodgkin lymphoma. Study-level points and caveats: According to reports, newly diagnosed patients had lower baseline TCR diversity than healthy donors, and relapsed/refractory patients had lower baseline TCR diversity still.

TCRdb's copy holds only in-frame clones and misses some; the assay was immunoSEQ multiplex PCR. The sample records approximately 37,000 clones, more than 70% being singletons. The patients all showed relapse after autologous stem cell transplantation, while their brentuximab vedotin exposure varied. Patients' outcomes at their best amounted to complete response, partial response or progressive disease. This sequence joins TRBV7-2 and TRBJ1-2; tentative D call: TRBD1 (6 bases). The source material was peripheral blood mononuclear cells (PBMCs), sampled at baseline. The sequence derives from a human donor with classical Hodgkin lymphoma. CDR3 sequence: CASSPDSGGNYGYTF. The DNA of the CDR3 is TGTGCCAGCAGCCCCGATTCGGGGGGCAACTATGGCTACACCTTC.